What follows is one T cell receptor (beta chain) and its context. The sample is drawn from a study of technical replicates of blood from a few donors. Profiling relied on immunoSEQ multiplex PCR, and the TCRdb table lists in-frame clones only, not all of them. The profile shows approximately 53,000 clones, approximately 95% of them singletons. The CDR3 totals 10 residues. V was trimmed by 3 bases and J by 9 bases, leaving 6 bases between them. Germline CDR1 reads SQVTM; CDR2 reads ANQGSEA. This sequence was found in a human donor in good health. What was sequenced was T cells isolated from PBMCs. The chain recombines TRBV29-1 with TRBJ2-1, with D perhaps TRBD2 (6 bases). The CDR3: CSVDSGEQFF. The CDR3 DNA is TGCAGCGTTGATAGCGGTGAGCAGTTCTTC.